This T cell receptor beta chain was recorded in a study of CD8 T cells in Susac syndrome (dated 2019 in TCRdb). As for the study more broadly: Of the Susac syndrome patients who were sequenced, six had clinically active disease and roughly eight were in clinical remission. At blood withdrawal, Susac syndrome patients were either therapy-naive, taking corticosteroids (in some cases with IVIg as well), or taking IVIg alone. Whether CD8+ T cell activation and differentiation in Susac syndrome was antigen driven was tested using repertoire sequencing.

As regards this clonotype: Its antigen specificity is not known. There are no base qualities to consult, and no much larger clone falls within one base.

High-throughput TCR beta sequencing profiled peripheral blood CD8+ and CD4+ T cells from healthy donors, Susac syndrome patients and multiple sclerosis patients. The Susac syndrome patients fulfilled recently defined diagnostic criteria for definite or probable disease. CD8+ TEMRA cells were enriched by FACS, while bulk CD8+ and CD4+ T cells were purified by magnetic negative isolation. Blood was collected in EDTA tubes and processed within 24 hours, with PBMCs isolated through density gradient centrifugation. PBMCs intended for TCR sequencing were cryopreserved in liquid nitrogen and thawed later in a water bath at 37 degrees C. The sorted or isolated CD4+, CD8+ and CD8+ TEMRA cells reached a purity of at least 90%. Results the study describes overall, beyond this receptor: In patients with Susac syndrome, the CD4+ T cell repertoire showed no detectable clonal expansion. The number of individuals in the TCR sequencing and HLA analysis was recognized as being relatively small.

RNA was extracted using the RNeasy kit, and roughly 0.5 to 1 microgram was reverse transcribed with random hexamers. The immunoSEQ multiplex PCR assay, which covers 54 Vbeta and 13 Jbeta segments, was used to amplify TCR beta CDR3 regions. Bias from PCR amplification was corrected by using a synthetic template baseline for primer optimization and for computational correction. The paper's data handling went like this. Reads were annotated to V, D and J genes according to IMGT and were analyzed with immunoSEQ Analyzer, with only productive sequences retained. Clonality was computed as one minus Shannon entropy normalized by log2 of the number of productive unique sequences. Public and private clones were assessed among the 100 most prevalent clones of each patient and control. Clones were defined as Susac-specific if absent from the healthy and MS cohorts, from approximately 1,100 published viral clones and from other ImmuneACCESS disease sequences. TCRdb cleaned the public reads at Q25 with fastp, built clones with MiXCR and kept in-frame beta chains. Duplicate CDR3 protein sequences are folded into a single record with the most common DNA and genes. TCRdb assigned the V and J calls; the authors' analysis was not used. For this sample there are over 150,000 distinct CDR3 sequences; about 96% appear just once. In total, the top ten clones hold less than 0.15% of the sample.

The germline V gene encodes CDR1 KGHDR and CDR2 SFDVKD. V and J lose 9 bases and 0 bases, and a span of 11 bases separates them. The CDR3 has 14 amino acids, counting the end cysteine and phenylalanine. CDR3 DNA is the only sequence kept; it has 42 bases, read in frame from the first base. The sequence came from a human donor with Susac syndrome. Recombination connected TRBV24-1 to TRBJ2-1; the best D guess is TRBD2, with 5 bases matching. The sequenced sample was CD4+ T cells from PBMCs. The nucleotide sequence reads TGTGCCACCGGAGCGGAAGACTCCTACAATGAGCAGTTCTTC. Its product reads: CATGAEDSYNEQFF.